This TCR beta chain was captured in a study of cytomegalovirus exposure and HLA in healthy donors. Study-wide points: Beyond CMV serostatus, there was no information to go on about immune exposure.

The CDR3 length is 17 residues. Germline V lookup: CDR1 GTSNPN, CDR2 SVGIG (reference sequence). The ends lost 4 bases at V and 4 bases at J; junction bases unmatched: 15. PCR amplification relied on 60 Vbeta primers (plus 13 Jbeta primers). Measured with immunoSEQ multiplex PCR; TCRdb has only the in-frame clones, and not every one. The data contain 160,000 or so clones, nearly 80% of them seen just once; the ten biggest clones take up about 6.4%. The sample holds a few counts of this clone. Antigen unknown. This chain uses TRBV30 with TRBJ2-1; 8 bases are shared with TRBD1. The TCR sequence derives from a man aged 35 to 55 in good health and CMV-seropositive. The sequenced material came from PBMCs. The CDR3 here is CAWIPRVSGQAYNEQFF. The DNA of the CDR3 is TGTGCCTGGATACCCCGAGTCTCGGGACAGGCATACAATGAGCAGTTCTTC. Full variable domain (rest looked up from reference TRBV30 and TRBJ2-1): SQTIHQWPATLVQPVGSPLSLECTVEGTSNPNLYWYRQAAGRGLQLLFYSVGIGQISSEVPQNLSASRPQDRQFILSSKKLLLSDSGFYLCAWIPRVSGQAYNEQFFGPGTRLTVL.